This T cell receptor beta chain stems from a study of cytomegalovirus exposure and HLA in healthy donors. Study-wide results and limits: In a later analysis, specific HLA alleles were associated with 15,000 to 20,000 TCR beta sequences at a 0.05 false discovery rate.

Comments on this clone: The antigen is undetermined.

Primers for the PCR totalled 60 Vbeta and 13 Jbeta. TCRdb's table, derived via immunoSEQ multiplex PCR, lists solely in-frame clones and lacks some. This sample has some 130,000 clones, with more than 80% found just once. The V gene's germline CDR1 is MDHEN and CDR2 SYDVKM. The CDR3 totals 14 residues. The V and J ends lost 6 bases and 6 bases respectively, with 18 bases between them. This chain uses TRBV28 with TRBJ2-7, with D unresolved. Sequencing was performed on PBMCs. The clonotype was recovered from a woman in her thirties in good health and CMV-seropositive. CDR3 bases: TGTGCCAGCAGATCCAAGGATGAGTCGGGCGAGCAGTACTTC. Protein product: CASRSKDESGEQYF. Full variable domain (outside the CDR3, taken from reference TRBV28 and TRBJ2-7): DVKVTQSSRYLVKRTGEKVFLECVQDMDHENMFWYRQDPGLGLRLIYFSYDVKMKEKGDIPEGYSVSREKKERFSLILESASTNQTSMYLCASRSKDESGEQYFGPGTRLTVT.